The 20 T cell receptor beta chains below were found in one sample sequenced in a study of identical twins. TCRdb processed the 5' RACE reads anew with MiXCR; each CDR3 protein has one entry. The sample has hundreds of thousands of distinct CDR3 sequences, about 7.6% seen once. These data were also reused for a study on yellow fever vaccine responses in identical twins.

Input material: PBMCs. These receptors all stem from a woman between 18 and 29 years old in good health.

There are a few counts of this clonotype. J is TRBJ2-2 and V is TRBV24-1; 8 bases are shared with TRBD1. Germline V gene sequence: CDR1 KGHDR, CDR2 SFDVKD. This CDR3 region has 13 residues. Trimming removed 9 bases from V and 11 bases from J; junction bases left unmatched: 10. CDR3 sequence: CATGGQGSGELFF. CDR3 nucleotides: TGTGCCACCGGAGGACAGGGTAGCGGAGAGCTGTTTTTT.

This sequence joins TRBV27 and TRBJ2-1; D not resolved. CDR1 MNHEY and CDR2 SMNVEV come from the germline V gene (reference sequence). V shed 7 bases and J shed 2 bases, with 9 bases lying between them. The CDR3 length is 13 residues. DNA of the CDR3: TGTGCCAGCACTGACGGCCCCTACAATGAGCAGTTCTTC. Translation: CASTDGPYNEQFF.

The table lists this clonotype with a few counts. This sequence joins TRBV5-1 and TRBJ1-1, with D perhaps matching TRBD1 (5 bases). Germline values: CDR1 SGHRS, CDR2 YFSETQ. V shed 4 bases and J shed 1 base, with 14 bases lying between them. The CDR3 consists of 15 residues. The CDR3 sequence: CASSVDSPGNTEAFF. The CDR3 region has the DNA TGCGCCAGCAGCGTAGACAGCCCGGGGAACACTGAAGCTTTCTTT.

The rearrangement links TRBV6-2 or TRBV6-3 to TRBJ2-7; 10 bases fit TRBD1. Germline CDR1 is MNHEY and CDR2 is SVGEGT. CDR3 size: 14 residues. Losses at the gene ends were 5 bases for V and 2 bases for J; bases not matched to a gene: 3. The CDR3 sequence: CASSRGQGPYEQYV. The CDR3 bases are TGTGCCAGCAGTAGGGGACAGGGGCCCTACGAGCAGTACGTC.

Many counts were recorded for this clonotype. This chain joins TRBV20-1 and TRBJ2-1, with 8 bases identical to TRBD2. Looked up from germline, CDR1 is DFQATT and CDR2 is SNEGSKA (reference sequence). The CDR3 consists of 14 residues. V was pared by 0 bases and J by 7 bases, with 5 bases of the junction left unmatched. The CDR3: CSARETGGRNEQFF. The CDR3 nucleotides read TGCAGTGCTAGAGAGACGGGGGGGAGGAATGAGCAGTTCTTC.

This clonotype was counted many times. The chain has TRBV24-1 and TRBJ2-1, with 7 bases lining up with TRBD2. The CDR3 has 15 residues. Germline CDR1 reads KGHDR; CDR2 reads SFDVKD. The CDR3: CATTSSEGSYNEQFF. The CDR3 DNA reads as TGTGCTACGACTAGCTCCGAGGGGTCCTACAATGAGCAGTTCTTC.

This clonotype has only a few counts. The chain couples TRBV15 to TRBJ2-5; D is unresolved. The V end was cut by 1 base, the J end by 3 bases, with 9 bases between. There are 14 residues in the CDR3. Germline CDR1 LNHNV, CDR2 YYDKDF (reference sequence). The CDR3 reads CATSRGSNEETQYF. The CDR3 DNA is TGTGCCACCAGCAGAGGAAGTAATGAAGAGACCCAGTACTTC. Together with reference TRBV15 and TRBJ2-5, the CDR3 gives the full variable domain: DAMVIQNPRYQVTQFGKPVTLSCSQTLNHNVMYWYQQKSSQAPKLLFHYYDKDFNNEADTPDNFQSRRPNTSFCFLDIRSPGLGDTAMYLCATSRGSNEETQYFGPGTRLLVL.

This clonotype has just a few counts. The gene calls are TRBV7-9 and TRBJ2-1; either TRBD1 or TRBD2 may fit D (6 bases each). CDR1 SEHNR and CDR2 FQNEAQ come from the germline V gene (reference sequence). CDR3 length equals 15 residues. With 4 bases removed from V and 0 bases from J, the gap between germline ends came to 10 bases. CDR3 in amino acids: CASSSEGGSYNEQFF. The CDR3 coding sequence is TGTGCCAGCAGCTCCGAGGGGGGCTCCTACAATGAGCAGTTCTTC. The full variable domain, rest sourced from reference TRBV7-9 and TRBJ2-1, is DTGVSQNPRHKITKRGQNVTFRCDPISEHNRLYWYRQTLGQGPEFLTYFQNEAQLEKSRLLSDRFSAERPKGSFSTLEIQRTEQGDSAMYLCASSSEGGSYNEQFFGPGTRLTVL.

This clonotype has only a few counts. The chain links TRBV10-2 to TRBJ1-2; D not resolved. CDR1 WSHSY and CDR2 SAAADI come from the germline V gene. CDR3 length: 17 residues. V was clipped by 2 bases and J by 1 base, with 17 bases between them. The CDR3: CASSEPSSPDLNYGYTF. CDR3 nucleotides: TGCGCCAGCAGTGAGCCTTCGAGCCCAGACCTTAACTATGGCTACACCTTC.

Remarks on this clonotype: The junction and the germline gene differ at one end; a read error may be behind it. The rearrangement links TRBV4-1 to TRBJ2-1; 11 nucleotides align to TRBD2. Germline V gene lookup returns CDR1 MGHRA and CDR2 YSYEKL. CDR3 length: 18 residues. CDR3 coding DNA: TGCGCCAGCAGCCAAGATAGCGGGAGGGGGACTTTATACAATCAGCAGTTCTTC. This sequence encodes CASSQDSGRGTLYNQQFF.

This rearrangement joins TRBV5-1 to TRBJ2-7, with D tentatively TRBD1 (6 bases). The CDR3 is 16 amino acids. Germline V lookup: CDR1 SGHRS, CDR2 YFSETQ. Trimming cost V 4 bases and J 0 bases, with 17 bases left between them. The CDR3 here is CASSLTLQGLSYEQYF. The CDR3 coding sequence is TGCGCCAGCAGCCTGACTCTACAGGGTCTCTCCTACGAGCAGTACTTC.

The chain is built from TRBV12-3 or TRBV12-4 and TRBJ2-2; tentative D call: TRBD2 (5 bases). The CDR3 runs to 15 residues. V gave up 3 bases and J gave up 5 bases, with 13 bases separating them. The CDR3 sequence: CASSLTPRGTGELFF. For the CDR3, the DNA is TGTGCCAGCAGTTTGACCCCCCGGGGAACCGGGGAGCTGTTTTTT.

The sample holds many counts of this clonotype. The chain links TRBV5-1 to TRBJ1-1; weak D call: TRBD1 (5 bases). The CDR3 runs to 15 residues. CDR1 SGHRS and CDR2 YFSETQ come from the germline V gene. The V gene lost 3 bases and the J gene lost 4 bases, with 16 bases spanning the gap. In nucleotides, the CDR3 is TGCGCCAGCAGCTCTGGAAGGGGTGAGGGCACTGAAGCTTTCTTT. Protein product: CASSSGRGEGTEAFF.

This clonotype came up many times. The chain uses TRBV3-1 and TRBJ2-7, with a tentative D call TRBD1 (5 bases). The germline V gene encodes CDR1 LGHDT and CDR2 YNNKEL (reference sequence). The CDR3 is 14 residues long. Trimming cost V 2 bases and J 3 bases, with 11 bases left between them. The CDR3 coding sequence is TGTGCCAGCAGCCAAATCAGGGCAAGCTACGAGCAGTACTTC. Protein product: CASSQIRASYEQYF.

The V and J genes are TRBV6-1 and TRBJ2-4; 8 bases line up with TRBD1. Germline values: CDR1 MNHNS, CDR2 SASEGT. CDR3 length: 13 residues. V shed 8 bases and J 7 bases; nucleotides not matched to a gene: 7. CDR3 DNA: TGTGCCAGCGGCAGGGGGCTATGGAACATTCAGTACTTC. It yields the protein CASGRGLWNIQYF.

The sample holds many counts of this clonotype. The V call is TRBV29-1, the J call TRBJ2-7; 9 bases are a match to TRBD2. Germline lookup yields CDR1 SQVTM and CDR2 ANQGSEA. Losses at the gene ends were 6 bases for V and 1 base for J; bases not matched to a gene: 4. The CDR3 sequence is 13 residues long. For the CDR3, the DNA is TGCAGCGTGTGGACTAGCGAGTCCTACGAGCAGTACTTC. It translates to CSVWTSESYEQYF.

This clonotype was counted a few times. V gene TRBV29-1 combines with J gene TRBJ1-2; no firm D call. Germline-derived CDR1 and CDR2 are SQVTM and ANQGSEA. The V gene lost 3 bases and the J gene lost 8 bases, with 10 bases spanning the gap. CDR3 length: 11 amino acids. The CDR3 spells CSVETPAGYTF. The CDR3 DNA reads TGCAGCGTTGAGACTCCAGCCGGCTACACCTTC.

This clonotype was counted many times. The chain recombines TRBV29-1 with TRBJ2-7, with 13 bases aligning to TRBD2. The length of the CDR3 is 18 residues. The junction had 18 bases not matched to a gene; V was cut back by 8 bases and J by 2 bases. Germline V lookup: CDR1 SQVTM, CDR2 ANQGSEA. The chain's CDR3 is CSFVQTSGRIGGPYEQYF. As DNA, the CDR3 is TGCAGCTTTGTTCAGACTAGCGGGAGGATAGGTGGCCCCTACGAGCAGTACTTC.

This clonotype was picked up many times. The CDR3 coding sequence is TGTGCCAGCAAAATGGGTGGCTATGGCTACACCTTC. Its translation is CASKMGGYGYTF. The rearrangement links TRBV12-3 or TRBV12-4 to TRBJ1-2; D is unresolved. The V end was cut by 7 bases, the J end by 4 bases, with 10 bases between. This CDR3 has 12 residues.

The CDR3 sequence: CASSQGDRGNSNQPQHF. The CDR3 DNA follows: TGCGCCAGCAGCCAAGGTGACAGGGGGAATAGCAATCAGCCCCAGCATTTT. V is TRBV4-1 and J is TRBJ1-5, with 9 positions matching TRBD1. V was clipped by 1 base and J by 0 bases; unmatched bases: 4. This CDR3 has 17 residues. Germline assignment: CDR1 MGHRA and CDR2 YSYEKL.